This passage covers 30 T cell receptor beta chains from one sample sequenced in a study of post-analysis software for immune sequencing data (dated by TCRdb to the mid-2010s). Study-wide findings and limitations: Patients showed significantly higher frequencies than controls for several TRBV segments, among them TRBV5-6, TRBV5-1 and TRBV20-1.

For these TCRs, the target antigens are not known. The library relied on PCR. TCRdb lists the instrument as Illumina HiSeq 2500. To reduce PCR and sequencing biases, unique molecular identifiers were incorporated into the TCR beta cDNA libraries. TCRdb took the public reads, trimmed them with fastp at Q25, ran MiXCR for clone calling and kept in-frame beta chains. All rows with the same CDR3 protein become a single entry with the most common DNA and genes. A total of approximately 730,000 distinct CDR3 sequences appear in this sample, 25% to 30% of them only once. The ten largest clones add up to 0.5% to 0.6% of the sample. The specimen was blood. Every receptor here comes from a girl under 18 with multiple sclerosis.

The rearrangement links TRBV10-3 to TRBJ1-6; D unclear. There are 19 residues in the CDR3. Trimming took off 0 bases at V and 0 bases at J, with 15 bases between the two ends. CDR1 and CDR2 (germline): ENHRY, SYGVKD. The CDR3 loop reads CAISESWKRLGSYNSPLHF. CDR3 sequence (DNA): TGTGCCATCAGTGAGTCATGGAAACGACTCGGCTCCTATAATTCACCCCTCCACTTT.

This clonotype was seen a handful of times. The CDR3 region has the DNA TGTGCCATCAGTGAGTCTCCTCATGAAAAACTGTTTTTT. This codes for CAISESPHEKLFF. V gene TRBV10-3 combines with J gene TRBJ1-4; D ambiguous. Germline V CDR1 and CDR2: ENHRY, SYGVKD. The CDR3 contains 13 residues. Deletions cut 0 bases from V and 6 bases from J, with 5 bases between.

V usage is TRBV25-1 and J usage is TRBJ1-2; no reliable D call. This CDR3 spans 13 amino acids. The ends were cut back, 0 bases at V and 2 bases at J, with 4 bases in the middle. CDR1 and CDR2 from the germline V gene are MGHDK and SYGVNS. Written as DNA, the CDR3 is TGTGCCAGCAGTGAATACGGCAACTATGGCTACACCTTC. Its translation is CASSEYGNYGYTF.

This rearrangement joins TRBV7-9 to TRBJ2-1, with a weak D call TRBD1 (6 bases). Germline lookup yields CDR1 SEHNR and CDR2 FQNEAQ (reference sequence). V lost 2 bases and J 4 bases, leaving 12 bases between the germline ends. The CDR3 consists of 15 residues. The CDR3 bases are TGTGCCAGCAGCTTATTCCAGGGGATGTACAATGAGCAGTTCTTC. It translates to CASSLFQGMYNEQFF.

This clonotype was seen only a few times. V and J are TRBV20-1 and TRBJ2-5, with D uncertain. This CDR3 comprises 13 residues. The V end lost 0 bases, the J end lost 2 bases, and 7 bases lay between the germline ends. Germline CDR1 is DFQATT and CDR2 is SNEGSKA (reference sequence). The CDR3 nucleotides are TGCAGTGCTAGAGATGACCGACAAGAGACCCAGTACTTC. Translation: CSARDDRQETQYF.

This rearrangement joins TRBV7-2 to TRBJ1-6; unclear D gene. The CDR3 runs 13 residues. Germline V gene data show CDR1 as SGHTA and CDR2 as FQGNSA. Trimming removed 4 bases at V and 7 bases at J, with 8 bases between. The CDR3 loop is CASSSHPNSPLHF. CDR3 nucleotide sequence: TGTGCCAGCAGCTCTCACCCGAATTCACCCCTCCACTTT.

The chain has TRBV19 and TRBJ1-4, with D hard to call. Trimming cost V 6 bases and J 3 bases, with 14 bases left between them. Germline V lookup: CDR1 LNHDA, CDR2 SQIVND (reference sequence). This CDR3 has 15 amino acids. CDR3 sequence (DNA): TGTGCCAGTAGACCGAACGGGATGTCTAATGAAAAACTGTTTTTT. The encoded protein is CASRPNGMSNEKLFF.

The chain couples TRBV29-1 to TRBJ1-5, with D unclear. V was cut by 4 bases and J by 8 bases, with 9 bases left in between. The CDR3 runs 11 residues. Germline V gene sequence: CDR1 SQVTM, CDR2 ANQGSEA. The CDR3 DNA follows: TGCAGCGTTGCCCGGATCAAGCCCCAGCATTTT. Its protein is CSVARIKPQHF.

In its sample, this clonotype was seen many times. J is TRBJ1-2 and V is TRBV27; D gene ambiguous. This CDR3 is 13 amino acids long. V gave up 6 bases and J gave up 3 bases, with 11 bases separating them. Germline V gene data show CDR1 as MNHEY and CDR2 as SMNVEV (reference sequence). CDR3 nucleotides: TGTGCCAGCAGCCTTGGACCTTACTATGGCTACACCTTC. It specifies CASSLGPYYGYTF.

This clonotype was picked up a small number of times. The V gene is TRBV5-1, the J gene TRBJ2-5, with D maybe TRBD1 (6 bases). CDR3 length equals 15 residues. With 2 bases removed from V and 1 base from J, the gap between germline ends came to 12 bases. Germline loops: CDR1 SGHRS, CDR2 YFSETQ. The CDR3, as DNA: TGCGCCAGCAGCTTAGGGACACTCACCCAAGAGACCCAGTACTTC. Residues: CASSLGTLTQETQYF.

V and J are TRBV29-1 and TRBJ1-2; D gene uncertain. The CDR3 spans 12 residues. The germline CDR1 and CDR2 sequences are SQVTM and ANQGSEA. V lost 6 bases to trimming and J lost 0 bases, with 8 bases between them. CDR3 region: CSVPLANYGYTF. In DNA form, the CDR3 reads TGCAGCGTCCCCCTAGCTAACTATGGCTACACCTTC.

V is TRBV20-1 and J is TRBJ2-1, with TRBD2 matching 10 bases. In germline, CDR1 is DFQATT, CDR2 SNEGSKA (reference sequence). The CDR3 runs 13 residues. The junction had 4 bases not matched to a gene; V was cut back by 6 bases and J by 5 bases. The CDR3 nucleotides read TGCAGTGCCGATGGACTAGCGGACAATGAGCAGTTCTTC. This translates into CSADGLADNEQFF.

This chain links TRBV20-1 with TRBJ1-1; D remains ambiguous. V gave up 4 bases and J gave up 3 bases, with 9 bases separating them. Per the germline V gene, CDR1 is DFQATT and CDR2 is SNEGSKA (reference sequence). The CDR3 is 12 amino acids. The CDR3 is CSAKWGYTEAFF. The CDR3 DNA follows: TGCAGTGCTAAGTGGGGTTACACTGAAGCTTTCTTT.

This clonotype was counted at least ten times. This sequence joins TRBV7-2 and TRBJ2-7; D is ambiguous. The V end was cut by 1 base, the J end by 4 bases, with 8 bases between. This CDR3 region has 13 residues. CDR1 and CDR2 (germline): SGHTA, FQGNSA. The CDR3 region is CASSLVTKYEQYF. Written as DNA, the CDR3 is TGTGCCAGCAGCTTAGTGACCAAGTACGAGCAGTACTTC.

The V and J genes are TRBV11-1 and TRBJ2-1; D is undetermined. V lost 5 bases and J 5 bases, leaving 22 bases between the germline ends. CDR1 and CDR2 from the germline V gene are SGHAT and FQDESV (reference sequence). The CDR3 covers 17 residues. The DNA for the CDR3 is TGTGCCAGCAGCCCGCCGACTGGGCGAAGGGTAAACAATGAGCAGTTCTTC. This codes for CASSPPTGRRVNNEQFF.

The sample holds a few counts of this clonotype. This sequence joins TRBV7-2 and TRBJ2-1, with 12 bases lining up with TRBD2. The CDR3 has 15 residues. V shed 5 bases and J 6 bases; nucleotides not matched to a gene: 5. CDR1 is SGHTA and CDR2 is FQGNSA in the germline V gene. The CDR3 here is CASSRLAGGLNEQFF. The CDR3 coding sequence is TGTGCCAGCAGCCGGCTAGCGGGAGGGCTCAATGAGCAGTTCTTC.

This chain uses TRBV20-1 with TRBJ2-5, with no clear D. The assigned J gene may be wrong: the sequence end matches TRBJ2-7 better. The CDR3 spans 11 residues. Germline V gives CDR1 DFQATT, CDR2 SNEGSKA (reference sequence). The CDR3 coding sequence is TGCAGCGTCTCACACGAGAACGAGCAGTACTTC. Amino acid sequence: CSVSHENEQYF.

V is TRBV6-2 or TRBV6-3 and J is TRBJ2-1; 8 bases are shared with TRBD2. Per germline, CDR1 MNHEY and CDR2 SVGEGT. The CDR3 extends over 14 amino acids. The V gene end was trimmed by 0 bases and the J gene end by 7 bases; junction bases not matched to a gene: 2. The CDR3 reads CASSYSGTSNEQFF. DNA of the CDR3: TGTGCCAGCAGTTACTCCGGGACTAGTAATGAGCAGTTCTTC.

This clonotype occurred a few times. V usage is TRBV9 and J usage is TRBJ2-1; 10 bases are shared with TRBD1. The CDR3 is made up of 18 amino acids. Germline CDR1 and CDR2: SGDLS and YYNGEE. Losses at the gene ends were 4 bases for V and 1 base for J; bases not matched to a gene: 11. The CDR3 spells CASSPSRGQGKSYNEQFF. DNA for the CDR3: TGTGCCAGCAGCCCCTCTAGGGGACAGGGGAAATCCTACAATGAGCAGTTCTTC. The full variable domain, in which reference TRBV9 and TRBJ2-1 provide the parts outside the CDR3, is DSGVTQTPKHLITATGQRVTLRCSPRSGDLSVYWYQQSLDQGLQFLIQYYNGEERAKGNILERFSAQQFPDLHSELNLSSLELGDSALYFCASSPSRGQGKSYNEQFFGPGTRLTVL.

There are a few counts of this clonotype. The J gene is TRBJ1-5, the V gene TRBV25-1; 7 bases are shared with TRBD1. J lost 3 bases, V lost 4 bases, and 3 bases had no gene match. This CDR3 spans 14 amino acids. Germline V gene data show CDR1 as MGHDK and CDR2 as SYGVNS. CDR3 nucleotides: TGTGCCAGCAGTGGGGGGACAGACAATCAGCCCCAGCATTTT. Translation: CASSGGTDNQPQHF.

This clonotype appeared once. The J gene is TRBJ2-5, the V gene TRBV4-3; the D gene is possibly TRBD1 (5 bases). This CDR3 is built from 15 residues. Trimming removed 0 bases at V and 7 bases at J, with 15 bases between. Germline CDR1 is LGHNA and CDR2 is YSLEER. In nucleotides, the CDR3 is TGCGCCAGCAGCCAAGATATAAGGGGTTGGGGGACCCAGTACTTC. It codes for CASSQDIRGWGTQYF.

The chain couples TRBV28 to TRBJ2-1; D possibly corresponds to TRBD1 (5 bases). Germline CDR1 MDHEN, CDR2 SYDVKM. Trimming removed 4 bases from V and 6 bases from J, with 19 bases in between. CDR3 length: 16 amino acids. CDR3 loop: CASSSFMGVGPNEQFF. CDR3 in DNA: TGTGCCAGCAGTTCATTCATGGGCGTGGGGCCCAATGAGCAGTTCTTC.

The chain combines TRBV6-5 with TRBJ2-3; D perhaps matches TRBD2 (5 bases). This CDR3 comprises 16 residues. Between the trimmed V and J ends, which lost 0 bases and 4 bases, there was a span of 14 bases. Germline CDR1 reads MNHEY; CDR2 reads SVGAGI. Written as DNA, the CDR3 is TGTGCCAGCAGTTACTCGAGGGTTGTGGGTGCAGATACGCAGTATTTT. Translation: CASSYSRVVGADTQYF.

V is TRBV24-1 and J is TRBJ2-1; 10 positions match TRBD2. The CDR3 extends over 15 amino acids. The V and J ends lost 6 bases and 5 bases, in that order; junction bases with no gene match: 6. Germline-derived CDR1 and CDR2 are KGHDR and SFDVKD. For the CDR3, the DNA is TGTGCCACCAGTCCTACTAGCGGGAAAAACAATGAGCAGTTCTTC. Its protein product is CATSPTSGKNNEQFF.

The J gene is TRBJ2-1, the V gene TRBV28, with D possibly being TRBD2 (6 bases). The CDR3 runs to 13 residues. CDR1 MDHEN and CDR2 SYDVKM come from the germline V gene. V dropped 3 bases and J dropped 8 bases, with 11 bases sitting between them. CDR3 DNA: TGTGCCAGCAGTTTCGGAGGGGTGGATGAGCAGTTCTTC. This sequence encodes CASSFGGVDEQFF.

The V call is TRBV15, the J call TRBJ2-1, with 8 bases fitting TRBD1. V gave up 3 bases and J gave up 8 bases; unmatched junction bases: 9. The germline gives CDR1 LNHNV, CDR2 YYDKDF (reference sequence). The CDR3 covers 15 residues. For the CDR3, the DNA is TGTGCCACCAGCAGGGTAGGACAGGGAAGCGATGAGCAGTTCTTC. It specifies CATSRVGQGSDEQFF.

The V call is TRBV7-2, the J call TRBJ2-1; 9 positions agree with TRBD2. The CDR3 totals 16 residues. The V segment lost 1 base and the J segment 8 bases; nucleotides outside the gene matches: 9. Germline-derived CDR1 and CDR2 are SGHTA and FQGNSA. The CDR3 nucleotides read TGTGCCAGCAGCTTAGAGATTTCTAGCGGGGTGGATGAGCAGTTCTTC. It encodes CASSLEISSGVDEQFF.

The genes are TRBV7-9 and TRBJ2-7, with 10 bases aligning to TRBD2. Germline V gene data show CDR1 as SEHNR and CDR2 as FQNEAQ (reference sequence). The CDR3 spans 16 residues. The V segment lost 1 base and the J segment 5 bases; nucleotides outside the gene matches: 8. CDR3 amino acids: CASSLGRLAGDHEQYF. In DNA, the CDR3 is TGTGCCAGCAGCTTAGGTCGGCTAGCGGGAGACCACGAGCAGTACTTC.

The chain couples TRBV3-1 to TRBJ1-1; D is perhaps TRBD1 (5 bases). Trimming shortened V by 4 bases and J by 4 bases, and 13 bases separated the two germline ends. Germline V gene data show CDR1 as LGHDT and CDR2 as YNNKEL (reference sequence). The CDR3 totals 14 residues. For the CDR3, the DNA is TGTGCCAGCAGCCGGGGCTTGCTAGGCACTGAAGCTTTCTTT. It codes for CASSRGLLGTEAFF.

This clonotype appeared a single time. The chain combines TRBV28 with TRBJ2-7, with 8 bases aligning to TRBD2. After removal of 6 bases from V and 3 bases from J, the junction contained 16 bases not matched to a gene. Germline CDR1 reads MDHEN; CDR2 reads SYDVKM. The CDR3 consists of 17 residues. In DNA, the CDR3 is TGTGCCAGCAGCCGGGGGGGCGGCGCCGGCCGTGTCTACGAGCAGTACTTC. Translation: CASSRGGGAGRVYEQYF.